This entry describes one T cell receptor (beta chain). Its target is unknown. The data were obtained in a study of T cell responses to AZD1222 COVID-19 vaccine. Study summary: Second doses that came at about 4 or about 12 weeks were put together.

Study-level results: The number of AZD1222 recipients seropositive at baseline was only five to seven.

Generated by immunoSEQ multiplex PCR, the TCRdb table keeps only in-frame clones and is missing some. This repertoire shows more than 150,000 clones, more than 80% found once; its top ten account for about 6.1%. V shed 1 base and J shed 4 bases, with 20 bases lying between them. This CDR3 is 17 amino acids long. Germline V gene data show CDR1 as LNHDA and CDR2 as SQIVND (reference sequence). This TCR was sampled from an adult in good health. The sample in question was peripheral blood, obtained on day 0 of AZD1222 vaccination. V and J are TRBV19 and TRBJ2-7, with D possibly being TRBD2 (6 bases). The CDR3 loop is CASSIVSGSGRRYEQYF. The CDR3 DNA reads TGTGCCAGTAGTATAGTATCTGGGAGCGGGCGAAGGTACGAGCAGTACTTC.